This T cell receptor beta chain was retrieved from a study of regulatory T cells in long-lasting Graves disease. The V end was cut by 6 bases, the J end by 4 bases, with 15 bases between. CDR3 length: 13 amino acids. Germline V gene sequence: CDR1 DFQATT, CDR2 SNEGSKA (reference sequence). This clonotype showed up just a few times. Both iRepertoire HTBI primers and Arm-PCR of CDR3 regions were used to build the TCR beta libraries. From the multiplex PCR reads, TCRdb called clonotypes with MiXCR, one entry per CDR3 protein. The repertoire holds 400,000 to 500,000 distinct CDR3 sequences, with roughly 23% as singletons. Stated time point: persistent/refractory GD, antithyroid drugs over 5 years with positive TRAb. Making the TCR library involved RNA that had been extracted from PBMCs.

The sample consisted of peripheral blood mononuclear cells (PBMCs), taken when the disease was refractory, from a patient treated with antithyroid drugs. The receptor's source is a female donor with Graves disease. This rearrangement joins TRBV20-1 to TRBJ1-1; D unclear. CDR3 bases: TGCAGTGCCCCTTTCGAGGGAGGCACTGAAGCTTTCTTT. This translates into CSAPFEGGTEAFF.